These 9 T cell receptor beta chains were all obtained from the same sample, sequenced in a study of blood T cell repertoires in COVID-19. The data were produced by immunoSEQ multiplex PCR, yet TCRdb's version contains in-frame clones alone and is incomplete. The table includes 55,000 to 80,000 clones, around 85% detected once. The sequenced sample was peripheral blood. These receptors originate from a human donor in a cohort sampled during active COVID-19.

The rearrangement links TRBV28 to TRBJ2-3, with 11 bases lining up with TRBD2. Germline CDR1 reads MDHEN; CDR2 reads SYDVKM. After removal of 4 bases from V and 3 bases from J, the junction contained 12 bases not matched to a gene. CDR3 length: 18 amino acids. CDR3 amino acids: CASSSSYPSGGLTDTQYF. The CDR3 DNA follows: TGTGCCAGCAGTTCAAGCTACCCTAGCGGGGGGTTGACAGATACGCAGTATTTT.

The V call is TRBV19, the J call TRBJ2-1; 9 bases are a match to TRBD2. CDR1 and CDR2 (germline): LNHDA, SQIVND (reference sequence). J was trimmed by 5 bases and V by 6 bases; bases with no gene match: 5. The CDR3 covers 14 residues. DNA for the CDR3: TGTGCCAGTAGCCTAGCGGGGAGGAACAATGAGCAGTTCTTC. As protein: CASSLAGRNNEQFF.

The chain carries TRBV10-3 and TRBJ2-6; D is perhaps TRBD2 (6 bases). Trimming left V 4 bases short and J 1 base short, with 8 bases between. There are 15 residues in the CDR3. Germline V gene data show CDR1 as ENHRY and CDR2 as SYGVKD. CDR3 sequence (DNA): TGTGCCATCAGTGTGGGGGGTTCTGGGGCCAACGTCCTGACTTTC. This sequence encodes CAISVGGSGANVLTF.

The gene calls are TRBV27 and TRBJ2-5; possibly TRBD2 for D (7 bases). The V end lost 2 bases, the J end lost 6 bases, and 10 bases lay between the germline ends. The CDR3 consists of 13 residues. Germline CDR1 and CDR2: MNHEY and SMNVEV (reference sequence). CDR3 nucleotides: TGTGCCAGCAGTTTAAGGGGGGGACAGACCCAGTACTTC. This gives the protein CASSLRGGQTQYF.

The J gene is TRBJ1-5, the V gene TRBV28, with 8 bases aligning to TRBD1. V lost 8 bases, J lost 6 bases, and 15 bases stayed unmatched. From germline, CDR1 is MDHEN and CDR2 SYDVKM. The length of the CDR3 is 16 residues. CDR3 nucleotides: TGTGCCAGCCAATTTCCAAGACAGGGGAGTGGTCAGCCCCAGCATTTT. Translated, it gives CASQFPRQGSGQPQHF.

The V and J genes are TRBV5-4 and TRBJ1-6; 7 nucleotides agree with TRBD1. Germline loops: CDR1 SGHNT, CDR2 YYREEE (reference sequence). The trim removed 4 bases at V and 13 bases at J, leaving 11 bases unmatched. This CDR3 is built from 14 residues. DNA of the CDR3: TGTGCCAGCAGCCGCGACAGGGTAGGCGTTCCCCTCCACTTT. Translating it yields CASSRDRVGVPLHF.

The J gene is TRBJ2-7, the V gene TRBV2; D is ambiguous. The CDR3 spans 13 residues. V was cut by 4 bases and J by 4 bases, with 11 bases left in between. Per the germline V gene, CDR1 is SNHLY and CDR2 is FYNNEI. The CDR3 region is CASSGAKRYEQYF. For the CDR3, the DNA is TGTGCCAGCAGTGGGGCCAAACGTTACGAGCAGTACTTC.

The chain joins TRBV6-5 to TRBJ1-5; 7 nucleotides agree with TRBD1. Germline V gene data show CDR1 as MNHEY and CDR2 as SVGAGI. V trimming: 6 bases; J trimming: 7 bases; junction bases outside the gene matches: 9. The CDR3 has 14 amino acids. The CDR3 nucleotides read TGTGCCAGCAGAAAGAGACAGGGTTCACAGCCCCAGCATTTT. It codes for CASRKRQGSQPQHF.

V usage is TRBV13 and J usage is TRBJ2-3, with D possibly TRBD1 on 5 matching bases. The CDR3 has 14 residues. CDR1 PRHDT and CDR2 FYEKMQ come from the germline V gene (reference sequence). Trimming removed 6 bases at V and 2 bases at J, with 12 bases between. The CDR3 region is CASRRQGFTDTQYF. The CDR3 DNA reads TGTGCCAGCAGGCGGCAGGGTTTCACAGATACGCAGTATTTT.